Listed below are T cell receptor beta chains from one sample, sequenced in a study of cytotoxic CD8 clonotypes in ibrutinib-treated CLL. The method was immunoSEQ multiplex PCR; TCRdb's version includes in-frame clones alone and lacks a portion of them. The sample consists of hundreds of thousands of clones, 70% of them appearing once. This specimen consisted of PBMCs, obtained after 24 months of ibrutinib treatment. The receptors shown here come from a human donor with chronic lymphocytic leukemia. The CDR3 runs from the conserved cysteine through the conserved F or W. D genes are given only for firm matches. Rows may omit the clone size; those that give it use once, few, many or a size class.

j_gene,v_gene,abundance,d_gene,CDR3aa,CDR3nt
TRBJ1-5,TRBV28,.,.,CASSTLRGNQPQHF,TGTGCCAGCAGTACCCTTCGGGGCAATCAGCCCCAGCATTTT
TRBJ2-7,TRBV5-6,few,.,CASSLGQGKYEQYF,TGTGCCAGCAGCTTGGGGCAAGGCAAATACGAGCAGTACTTC
TRBJ2-6,TRBV5-6,.,.,CASSLFRGANVLTF,TGTGCCAGCAGCTTGTTTAGGGGGGCCAACGTCCTGACTTTC
TRBJ1-2,TRBV5-1,.,.,CASSLDKDGYTF,TGCGCCAGCAGCTTGGATAAGGATGGCTACACCTTC
TRBJ1-2,TRBV28,.,.,CASSLSVGVGYTF,TGTGCCAGCAGTTTATCAGTGGGGGTCGGCTACACCTTC
TRBJ2-7,TRBV5-1,.,TRBD1,CASSLGQGRDEQYF,TGCGCCAGCAGCTTGGGACAGGGAAGGGACGAGCAGTACTTC
TRBJ2-7,TRBV10-1,.,.,CASSLGGRGEQYF,TGCGCCAGCAGTCTAGGGGGGCGAGGCGAGCAGTACTTC
TRBJ2-5,TRBV9,few,.,CASSVATGETQYF,TGTGCCAGCAGCGTAGCTACTGGGGAGACCCAGTACTTC
TRBJ2-3,TRBV11-2,.,.,CASSLSPITDTQYF,TGTGCCAGCAGCTTATCCCCGATCACAGATACGCAGTATTTT
TRBJ2-3,TRBV15,.,TRBD2,CATSRRLAGNTDTQYF,TGTGCCACCAGCAGGAGACTAGCGGGGAACACAGATACGCAGTATTTT
TRBJ2-1,TRBV10-1,.,.,CASSEPSQMGRENEQFF,TGCGCCAGCAGTGAACCCTCCCAAATGGGCAGGGAAAATGAGCAGTTCTTC
TRBJ1-2,TRBV5-4,.,.,CASSHHRGFLDYGYTF,TGTGCCAGCAGCCATCATAGGGGCTTTCTGGACTATGGCTACACCTTC
TRBJ1-1,TRBV6-5,.,.,CASSRGQQGTEAFF,TGTGCCAGCAGTCGCGGACAGCAGGGCACTGAAGCTTTCTTT
TRBJ1-4,TRBV9,few,.,CASSVEGRVDEKLFF,TGTGCCAGCAGCGTAGAAGGCAGGGTTGATGAAAAACTGTTTTTT
TRBJ2-3,TRBV6-5,.,TRBD1,CASRDRGLADTQYF,TGTGCCAGTCGGGACAGGGGTTTAGCAGATACGCAGTATTTT
TRBJ2-7,TRBV7-2,.,.,CASSPVGVGEQYF,TGTGCCAGCAGCCCCGTCGGTGTCGGCGAGCAGTACTTC
TRBJ1-2,TRBV4-2,.,TRBD1,CASSQPGQDLWGYTF,TGTGCCAGCAGCCAGCCGGGACAGGACTTATGGGGCTACACCTTC
TRBJ2-1,TRBV27,.,.,CASSNLVEQFF,TGTGCCAGCAGTAACCTCGTTGAGCAGTTCTTC
TRBJ2-7,TRBV30,.,.,CAWTRRDLRNEQYF,TGTGCCTGGACCCGCCGGGACCTAAGGAACGAGCAGTACTTC
TRBJ2-5,TRBV27,.,.,CASSSRGGVKTQYF,TGTGCCAGCAGTTCGAGGGGGGGTGTTAAGACCCAGTACTTC
TRBJ2-7,TRBV5-1,.,.,CASSLDGRPNWYEQYF,TGCGCCAGCAGCCTCGACGGAAGGCCCAATTGGTACGAGCAGTACTTC
TRBJ1-4,TRBV18,few,.,CASSQPRDPDYEKLFF,TGTGCCAGCTCACAACCGAGAGACCCGGACTACGAAAAACTGTTTTTT